Following are 23 T cell receptor beta chains from one sample sequenced in a study of blood T cell repertoires in COVID-19. Data came from immunoSEQ multiplex PCR; TCRdb stores just in-frame clones and leaves some out. The sample records about 110,000 clones, nearly 90% being singletons. Material: peripheral blood. These receptor sequences come from a human donor in a cohort sampled during active COVID-19.

The chain has TRBV7-8 and TRBJ1-4, with D perhaps TRBD1 (6 bases). The germline V and J ends were trimmed by 5 bases and 4 bases, with 11 bases remaining between them. In germline, CDR1 is SGHVS, CDR2 FQNEAQ. The CDR3 sequence is 14 residues long. The CDR3 DNA sequence: TGTGCCAGCAGCCAAGGACAGTTTAATGAAAAACTGTTTTTT. Protein: CASSQGQFNEKLFF.

Only one count was recorded for this clone. This rearrangement joins TRBV12-5 to TRBJ2-2; 10 nucleotides line up with TRBD1. The CDR3 is made up of 15 amino acids. V lost 6 bases, J lost 5 bases, and 6 bases stayed unmatched. Germline-derived CDR1 and CDR2 are LGHNT and FRNRAP. In nucleotides, the CDR3 is TGTGCTAGTGGGCTGGGACAGGGGAGTACCGGGGAGCTGTTTTTT. Its protein product is CASGLGQGSTGELFF. Drawing the rest from reference TRBV12-5 and TRBJ2-2, the complete variable domain is DARVTQTPRHKVTEMGQEVTMRCQPILGHNTVFWYRQTMMQGLELLAYFRNRAPLDDSGMPKDRFSAEMPDATLATLKIQPSEPRDSAVYFCASGLGQGSTGELFFGEGSRLTVL.

This clone was seen a single time. This chain uses TRBV14 with TRBJ2-2; D is ambiguous. The CDR3 has 15 amino acids. Trimming cost V 2 bases and J 7 bases, with 14 bases left between them. Germline lookup yields CDR1 SGHDN and CDR2 FVKESK. The DNA for the CDR3 is TGTGCCAGCAGCCAACCCTGGCAGAGAGGCGGGGAGCTGTTTTTT. Translating it yields CASSQPWQRGGELFF.

The V and J genes are TRBV29-1 and TRBJ1-2; D is unclear. Germline CDR1 and CDR2: SQVTM and ANQGSEA. Trimming took off 5 bases at V and 3 bases at J, with 13 bases between the two ends. CDR3 length: 13 residues. CDR3 loop: CSVQQAQYYGYTF. CDR3 nucleotide sequence: TGCAGCGTTCAGCAGGCCCAATACTATGGCTACACCTTC.

The chain is built from TRBV27 and TRBJ2-2; TRBD2 is a possible D gene (6 bases). This CDR3 has 16 residues. V lost 3 bases, J lost 1 base, and 12 bases lay in between. The germline CDR1 and CDR2 sequences are MNHEY and SMNVEV (reference sequence). The CDR3 sequence is CASSLGLAQNTGELFF. The CDR3, as DNA: TGTGCCAGCAGTTTGGGTCTAGCGCAGAACACCGGGGAGCTGTTTTTT.

The chain joins TRBV7-2 to TRBJ1-2; 9 bases map to TRBD1. V lost 5 bases, J lost 0 bases, and 4 bases stayed unmatched. The CDR3 is 15 residues long. Germline-derived CDR1 and CDR2 are SGHTA and FQGNSA. In nucleotides, the CDR3 is TGTGCCAGCAGCCGGGACAGGGAGGCTAACTATGGCTACACCTTC. It encodes CASSRDREANYGYTF.

The CDR3 DNA sequence: TGTGCCACCAGCTATTCGGGGGAGCCCCAAGAGACCCAGTACTTC. Residues: CATSYSGEPQETQYF. The chain uses TRBV15 and TRBJ2-5; D is possibly TRBD2 (6 bases). The CDR3 length is 15 residues. V was trimmed by 5 bases and J by 1 base, leaving 14 bases between them. Germline values: CDR1 LNHNV, CDR2 YYDKDF (reference sequence).

This clone was counted a single time. The rearrangement joins TRBV27 to TRBJ2-3; perhaps TRBD2 as D (8 bases). V lost 7 bases and J 4 bases, leaving 21 bases between the germline ends. CDR1 and CDR2 from the germline V gene are MNHEY and SMNVEV (reference sequence). CDR3 size: 16 residues. CDR3 residues: CASKAAGVGGADTQYF. The CDR3 DNA follows: TGTGCCAGCAAGGCAGCGGGAGTAGGGGGCGCAGATACGCAGTATTTT.

The chain joins TRBV9 to TRBJ2-2; D possibly corresponds to TRBD2 (5 bases). CDR1 is SGDLS and CDR2 is YYNGEE in the germline V gene. The CDR3 has 18 amino acids. The V gene lost 1 base and the J gene lost 7 bases, with 23 bases spanning the gap. CDR3 sequence reads: CASSVYLTLTAEGGELFF. The CDR3 region has the DNA TGTGCCAGCAGCGTATACCTAACCCTGACCGCCGAGGGCGGGGAGCTGTTTTTT.

The count of this clone is one. The rearrangement joins TRBV3-1 (or the pseudogene TRBV3-2) to TRBJ2-7; D ambiguous. V was clipped by 1 base and J by 3 bases, with 7 bases between them. CDR1 and CDR2 (germline): LGHDT, YNNKEL (reference sequence). The CDR3 consists of 13 residues. CDR3: CASSQGNFYEQYF. CDR3 in DNA: TGTGCCAGCAGCCAAGGAAACTTCTACGAGCAGTACTTC.

V gene TRBV7-9 combines with J gene TRBJ2-1; 7 nucleotides align to TRBD2. Germline V gives CDR1 SEHNR, CDR2 FQNEAQ (reference sequence). This CDR3 has 16 residues. Trimming at V came to 1 base and at J to 8 bases, leaving 11 bases not matched to a gene. The CDR3 is CASSLEWAGEDHEQFF. CDR3 nucleotide sequence: TGTGCCAGCAGCTTAGAGTGGGCGGGAGAGGATCATGAGCAGTTCTTC.

This clone was seen more than once but under ten times. The chain has TRBV11-2 and TRBJ2-3; 7 bases fit TRBD2. The CDR3 is made up of 17 amino acids. Germline CDR1 is SGHAT and CDR2 is FQNNGV. Trimming took 2 bases from V and 1 from J; bases not matched to a gene: 9. The CDR3 loop is CASSLNPPSGGTDTQYF. The DNA for the CDR3 is TGTGCCAGCAGCTTAAACCCGCCAAGCGGGGGCACAGATACGCAGTATTTT. Full variable domain (remainder filled in from reference TRBV11-2 and TRBJ2-3): EAGVAQSPRYKIIEKRQSVAFWCNPISGHATLYWYQQILGQGPKLLIQFQNNGVVDDSQLPKDRFSAERLKGVDSTLKIQPAKLEDSAVYLCASSLNPPSGGTDTQYFGPGTRLTVL.

The V gene is TRBV6-2 or TRBV6-3, the J gene TRBJ1-1; maybe TRBD1 (5 bases). In germline, CDR1 is MNHEY, CDR2 SVGEGT. The CDR3 has 12 amino acids. V gave up 0 bases and J gave up 7 bases, with 6 bases separating them. CDR3 bases: TGTGCCAGCAGTTACTCGGGGCTTGAAGCTTTCTTT. This sequence encodes CASSYSGLEAFF.

CDR3 bases: TGTGCCAGCAGCTGGGGCCCACAGGGGGCTCCTTTCTTT. Amino acids: CASSWGPQGAPFF. The J gene is TRBJ1-1, the V gene TRBV5-6, with 9 bases matching TRBD1. CDR3 size: 13 residues. The J segment lost 12 bases and the V segment lost 3 bases, leaving 9 bases of the junction unmatched. The germline CDR1 and CDR2 sequences are SGHDT and YYEEEE.

The chain carries TRBV5-4 and TRBJ1-1; D call uncertain. V shed 3 bases and J shed 3 bases, with 6 bases lying between them. This CDR3 comprises 12 residues. Germline values: CDR1 SGHNT, CDR2 YYREEE (reference sequence). CDR3 bases: TGTGCCAGCAGCTCCCCGGACACTGAAGCTTTCTTT. As protein: CASSSPDTEAFF.

In nucleotides, the CDR3 is TGTGCCAGTAGTAATGGGCCTATGAACACTGAAGCTTTCTTT. Its translation is CASSNGPMNTEAFF. This chain connects TRBV19 to TRBJ1-1, with no clear D. This CDR3 is built from 14 residues. Looked up from germline, CDR1 is LNHDA and CDR2 is SQIVND (reference sequence). Trimming took 4 bases from V and 0 from J, leaving 9 bases between them.

V and J are TRBV7-3 and TRBJ2-2; no clear D gene. Germline V lookup: CDR1 SGHTA, CDR2 FQGTGA. The CDR3 sequence is 16 residues long. V shed 5 bases and J shed 0 bases, with 13 bases lying between them. The CDR3 DNA sequence: TGTGCCAGCAGCCCCCCAGGTCACGCGAACACCGGGGAGCTGTTTTTT. Encoded protein: CASSPPGHANTGELFF. Full variable domain (rest looked up from reference TRBV7-3 and TRBJ2-2): GAGVSQTPSNKVTEKGKYVELRCDPISGHTALYWYRQSLGQGPEFLIYFQGTGAADDSGLPNDRFFAVRPEGSVSTLKIQRTERGDSAVYLCASSPPGHANTGELFFGEGSRLTVL.

This clone was picked up one time. The J gene is TRBJ1-2, the V gene TRBV27; D call uncertain. CDR1 is MNHEY, CDR2 SMNVEV, per germline (reference sequence). There are 14 residues in the CDR3. Trimming took 4 bases from V and 3 from J, leaving 12 bases between them. The CDR3 here is CASSSSIGYYGYTF. The CDR3 coding sequence is TGTGCCAGCAGTTCATCGATCGGGTACTATGGCTACACCTTC.

This chain connects TRBV5-4 to TRBJ1-6, with a tentative D call TRBD1 (6 bases). CDR1 SGHNT and CDR2 YYREEE come from the germline V gene (reference sequence). The CDR3 loop spans 15 amino acids. V was shortened by 4 bases and J by 6 bases, with 14 bases between the two germline ends. CDR3 coding DNA: TGTGCCAGCAGCAACGACAGGCGTGCTAATTCACCCCTCCACTTT. This codes for CASSNDRRANSPLHF.

Here the CDR3 DNA reads TGTGCCAGTAGTCAGACCGGGACTAGCGGGAGATACTACAATGAGCAGTTCTTC. It translates to CASSQTGTSGRYYNEQFF. V gene TRBV19 combines with J gene TRBJ2-1; TRBD2 aligns across 14 bases. Germline trimming cut 5 bases from V and 3 bases from J; bases unmatched to any gene: 9. The CDR3 is made up of 18 amino acids. Per the germline V gene, CDR1 is LNHDA and CDR2 is SQIVND (reference sequence).

This chain connects TRBV11-2 to TRBJ2-5; 13 bases match TRBD2. Germline CDR1 is SGHAT and CDR2 is FQNNGV. The CDR3 is 18 amino acids. The V segment lost 5 bases and the J segment 5 bases; nucleotides outside the gene matches: 14. The CDR3 protein is CASSPSLAGGPPWETQYF. CDR3 in DNA: TGTGCCAGCAGCCCTTCACTAGCGGGGGGGCCCCCCTGGGAGACCCAGTACTTC. The variable domain in full, completed from reference TRBV11-2 and TRBJ2-5, reads EAGVAQSPRYKIIEKRQSVAFWCNPISGHATLYWYQQILGQGPKLLIQFQNNGVVDDSQLPKDRFSAERLKGVDSTLKIQPAKLEDSAVYLCASSPSLAGGPPWETQYFGPGTRLLVL.

This sequence joins TRBV9 and TRBJ1-3; D is perhaps TRBD1 (5 bases). V dropped 1 base and J dropped 1 base, with 9 bases sitting between them. The germline V gene has CDR1 SGDLS and CDR2 YYNGEE. The CDR3 totals 15 residues. The CDR3 DNA reads TGTGCCAGCAGCGTAAGTTCAGGGTCTGGAAACACCATATATTTT. It codes for CASSVSSGSGNTIYF.

The V and J genes are TRBV7-2 and TRBJ2-1; TRBD2 matches 11 bases. With V trimmed by 4 bases and J by 0 bases, 5 bases remained unmatched. The CDR3 spans 17 residues. Per the germline V gene, CDR1 is SGHTA and CDR2 is FQGNSA. The CDR3 nucleotides are TGTGCCAGCAGCTCCTTAGCGGGAGGGCCCTCCTACAATGAGCAGTTCTTC. Translated, it gives CASSSLAGGPSYNEQFF.